Shown below are 29 T cell receptor beta chains from a single sample sequenced in a study of OX40 agonist ivuxolimab in advanced cancers. The method was immunoSEQ multiplex PCR; TCRdb's version includes in-frame clones alone and lacks a portion of them. The sample includes over 90,000 clones, roughly nine tenths of them seen just once. Here the sequenced sample was CD4+ or CD8+ T cells sorted from blood, taken in a trial of the OX40 agonist ivuxolimab. These receptor sequences come from an adult with an advanced solid tumor such as melanoma, head and neck, liver or kidney cancer.

The chain is built from TRBV7-2 and TRBJ2-5, with D perhaps TRBD1 or TRBD2 (6 bases each). Trimming cost V 4 bases and J 5 bases, with 17 bases left between them. The CDR3 is 15 amino acids. In germline, CDR1 is SGHTA, CDR2 FQGNSA. The CDR3 DNA sequence: TGTGCCAGCAGCTCTCTCCCTCTAGGGGGGGAGACCCAGTACTTC. Protein: CASSSLPLGGETQYF.

The V gene is TRBV7-2, the J gene TRBJ1-4; D might be TRBD1 (6 bases). Trimming left V 5 bases short and J 8 bases short, with 18 bases between. This CDR3 spans 15 amino acids. Germline V gene sequence: CDR1 SGHTA, CDR2 FQGNSA. The CDR3 sequence is CASSQRGGRNEKLFF. Here the CDR3 DNA reads TGTGCCAGCAGCCAGAGGGGGGGCAGGAACGAAAAACTGTTTTTT.

The chain carries TRBV30 and TRBJ1-5, with a weak D call TRBD1 (6 bases). The CDR3 runs to 15 residues. The germline V gene has CDR1 GTSNPN and CDR2 SVGIG (reference sequence). Trimming removed 6 bases from V and 5 bases from J, with 20 bases in between. This chain's CDR3 is CACTSTGRPHQPQHF. The CDR3 DNA sequence: TGTGCCTGCACCTCGACAGGTCGTCCCCATCAGCCCCAGCATTTT. Filled out from reference TRBV30 and TRBJ1-5, the complete variable domain reads SQTIHQWPATLVQPVGSPLSLECTVEGTSNPNLYWYRQAAGRGLQLLFYSVGIGQISSEVPQNLSASRPQDRQFILSSKKLLLSDSGFYLCACTSTGRPHQPQHFGDGTRLSIL.

The rearrangement uses TRBV30 and TRBJ1-5; no reliable D call. The CDR3 has 14 residues. Germline V gene data show CDR1 as GTSNPN and CDR2 as SVGIG (reference sequence). V was cut by 0 bases and J by 2 bases, with 8 bases left in between. CDR3: CAWSVMSGNQPQHF. CDR3 bases: TGTGCCTGGAGTGTAATGTCGGGCAATCAGCCCCAGCATTTT.

The J gene is TRBJ2-7, the V gene TRBV27, with D possibly matching TRBD2 (6 bases). Trimming removed 6 bases at V and 3 bases at J, with 15 bases between. The CDR3 loop spans 14 amino acids. Germline V CDR1 and CDR2: MNHEY, SMNVEV (reference sequence). CDR3 residues: CASSPRRGYYEQYF. The CDR3 DNA reads TGTGCCAGCAGCCCGAGGAGGGGTTACTACGAGCAGTACTTC.

This clone is a singleton in its sample. The gene calls are TRBV7-2 and TRBJ2-5; a weak D match, TRBD1 (6 bases). Between the trimmed V and J ends, which lost 5 bases and 7 bases, there was a span of 14 bases. The germline CDR1 and CDR2 sequences are SGHTA and FQGNSA. This CDR3 is built from 13 residues. The CDR3 loop reads CASSDDVRGTQYF. CDR3 coding DNA: TGTGCCAGCAGCGACGATGTCAGGGGGACCCAGTACTTC.

This chain uses TRBV4-3 with TRBJ2-7, with D perhaps given as TRBD1 or TRBD2 (5 bases each). Germline CDR1 reads LGHNA; CDR2 reads YSLEER. CDR3 length equals 16 residues. The V gene lost 0 bases and the J gene lost 5 bases, with 17 bases spanning the gap. In DNA form, the CDR3 reads TGCGCCAGCAGCCAAGAATGGGCAGGGACCGTGGACGAGCAGTACTTC. It codes for CASSQEWAGTVDEQYF.

The rearrangement uses TRBV7-9 and TRBJ2-3; D possibly corresponds to TRBD2 (5 bases). The V end was cut by 7 bases, the J end by 6 bases, with 8 bases between. Germline V CDR1 and CDR2: SEHNR, FQNEAQ (reference sequence). There are 11 residues in the CDR3. The CDR3 DNA sequence: TGTGCCAGCACCCCGGGGGATACGCAGTATTTT. Translated: CASTPGDTQYF.

The sample holds a few counts of this clone. The J gene is TRBJ2-1, the V gene TRBV5-1; D gene uncertain. V was trimmed by 3 bases and J by 4 bases, leaving 11 bases between them. Per the germline V gene, CDR1 is SGHRS and CDR2 is YFSETQ. This CDR3 is built from 14 residues. The CDR3 DNA sequence: TGCGCCAGCAGCTCCGTTACAGAGTACAATGAGCAGTTCTTC. Amino acid sequence: CASSSVTEYNEQFF.

The gene calls are TRBV6-1 and TRBJ2-7, with 7 positions matching TRBD1. Germline V gene sequence: CDR1 MNHNS, CDR2 SASEGT. The length of the CDR3 is 14 residues. Unmatched junction bases numbered 16, after V lost 8 bases and J lost 9 bases. The CDR3 protein is CASRQDRQKGGQYF. In DNA form, the CDR3 reads TGTGCCAGCCGGCAGGACAGGCAAAAAGGAGGGCAGTACTTC.

The V and J genes are TRBV10-1 and TRBJ2-5; the match to TRBD1 covers 8 bases. Germline V gives CDR1 WNHNN, CDR2 SYGVQD (reference sequence). The CDR3 runs 15 residues. Trimming took 1 base from V and 1 from J; bases not matched to a gene: 2. The CDR3 DNA follows: TGCGCCAGCAGTGAGTTGACAGGGGCCCAAGAGACCCAGTACTTC. This gives the protein CASSELTGAQETQYF.

This clone was recorded only once. The CDR3 DNA reads TGTGCCTGGAGCGGGGACAGGCAAGGGGGCTCCTACAATGAGCAGTTCTTC. Translating it yields CAWSGDRQGGSYNEQFF. The chain combines TRBV30 with TRBJ2-1; TRBD1 matches 8 bases. The germline V gene encodes CDR1 GTSNPN and CDR2 SVGIG (reference sequence). The CDR3 runs to 17 residues. The V gene end was trimmed by 3 bases and the J gene end by 0 bases; junction bases not matched to a gene: 10.

The chain carries TRBV4-1 and TRBJ1-2, with D unclear. The V and J ends lost 1 base and 0 bases respectively, with 24 bases between them. The CDR3 contains 20 residues. CDR1 MGHRA and CDR2 YSYEKL come from the germline V gene. The CDR3 sequence: CASSQGTMGRGAPTNYGYTF. CDR3 nucleotides: TGCGCCAGCAGCCAAGGGACCATGGGCCGGGGAGCCCCTACTAACTATGGCTACACCTTC.

This chain joins TRBV5-1 and TRBJ1-4; 10 bases agree with TRBD1. The germline CDR1 and CDR2 sequences are SGHRS and YFSETQ. The junction had 13 bases not matched to a gene; V was cut back by 3 bases and J by 8 bases. CDR3 size: 17 residues. CDR3 sequence: CASSSQTAGTGAEKLFF. CDR3 DNA: TGCGCCAGCAGCTCGCAGACCGCCGGGACAGGGGCCGAAAAACTGTTTTTT.

The rearrangement links TRBV5-1 to TRBJ2-7; tentatively, D is TRBD1 (6 bases). Germline CDR1 is SGHRS and CDR2 is YFSETQ. V lost 4 bases to trimming and J lost 2 bases, with 10 bases between them. The length of the CDR3 is 13 residues. CDR3 region: CASSDRQAYEQYF. DNA of the CDR3: TGCGCCAGCAGCGACAGACAGGCCTACGAGCAGTACTTC.

The table lists this clone with a count of one. The CDR3 reads CASRSGTFRTEAFF. CDR3 in DNA: TGCGCCAGCAGATCTGGGACATTTAGGACTGAAGCTTTCTTT. The V call is TRBV5-1, the J call TRBJ1-1; TRBD1 might be the D (6 bases). In germline, CDR1 is SGHRS, CDR2 YFSETQ. CDR3 length: 14 residues. The V end lost 5 bases, the J end lost 5 bases, and 16 bases lay between the germline ends.

The chain recombines TRBV11-2 with TRBJ1-1, with TRBD1 matching over 7 bases. The CDR3 covers 17 residues. Germline trimming cut 2 bases from V and 0 bases from J; bases unmatched to any gene: 9. The germline gives CDR1 SGHAT, CDR2 FQNNGV. DNA of the CDR3: TGTGCCAGCAGCTTATGGGGCAGGGGGACCCTGAACACTGAAGCTTTCTTT. Encoded protein: CASSLWGRGTLNTEAFF. Complete variable domain (other parts from reference TRBV11-2 and TRBJ1-1): EAGVAQSPRYKIIEKRQSVAFWCNPISGHATLYWYQQILGQGPKLLIQFQNNGVVDDSQLPKDRFSAERLKGVDSTLKIQPAKLEDSAVYLCASSLWGRGTLNTEAFFGQGTRLTVV.

The rearrangement uses TRBV18 and TRBJ1-1; D is unclear. This CDR3 region has 11 residues. The V end was cut by 5 bases, the J end by 1 base, with 2 bases between. CDR1 is KGHSH and CDR2 is LQKENI in the germline V gene. As DNA, the CDR3 is TGTGCCAGCTCAGGGAACACTGAAGCTTTCTTT. Protein: CASSGNTEAFF.

V and J are TRBV7-9 and TRBJ2-3; TRBD2 matches at 9 bases. Germline trimming cut 5 bases from V and 0 bases from J; bases unmatched to any gene: 6. The germline V gene has CDR1 SEHNR and CDR2 FQNEAQ (reference sequence). This CDR3 has 16 residues. Here the CDR3 DNA reads TGTGCCAGCAGCAAAACGACTAGCGGTAGCACAGATACGCAGTATTTT. Translating it yields CASSKTTSGSTDTQYF.

This clone was recorded only once. The CDR3 bases are TGTGCCAGCGAAAGCGCAGGGGTTAGGACTGAAGCTTTCTTT. This translates into CASESAGVRTEAFF. The chain carries TRBV6-1 and TRBJ1-1, with D tentatively TRBD1 (6 bases). The CDR3 contains 14 residues. V was trimmed by 8 bases and J by 5 bases, leaving 18 bases between them. Germline V gene sequence: CDR1 MNHNS, CDR2 SASEGT.

The chain has TRBV6-6 and TRBJ2-3, with 7 bases fitting TRBD2. Per germline, CDR1 MNHNY and CDR2 SVGAGI (reference sequence). J lost 4 bases, V lost 8 bases, and 0 bases had no gene match. This CDR3 region has 11 residues. CDR3 sequence reads: CASGGADTQYF. CDR3 in DNA: TGTGCCAGCGGGGGGGCAGATACGCAGTATTTT.

V and J are TRBV30 and TRBJ1-5, with no clear D. This CDR3 contains 17 residues. Trimming cost V 2 bases and J 2 bases, with 19 bases left between them. Germline CDR1 reads GTSNPN; CDR2 reads SVGIG (reference sequence). CDR3 DNA sequence: TGTGCCTGGAGTCTTTTCTCGAAGGGTTTCGGCAATCAGCCCCAGCATTTT. Residues: CAWSLFSKGFGNQPQHF.

J is TRBJ1-6 and V is TRBV5-6; the match to TRBD1 covers 8 bases. With 0 bases clipped from V and 9 bases from J, the junction kept 2 bases outside the gene matches. Looked up from germline, CDR1 is SGHDT and CDR2 is YYEEEE. The CDR3 sequence is 14 residues long. The CDR3 nucleotides read TGTGCCAGCAGCTTGGGGACAGGGTTTTCACCCCTCCACTTT. This sequence encodes CASSLGTGFSPLHF.

The chain has TRBV14 and TRBJ2-7, with 7 bases identical to TRBD1. J was trimmed by 7 bases and V by 6 bases; bases with no gene match: 12. The germline V gene has CDR1 SGHDN and CDR2 FVKESK. This CDR3 spans 14 amino acids. CDR3 in amino acids: CASSLNRQGWEQYF. The CDR3 DNA is TGTGCCAGCAGTCTAAACCGACAGGGCTGGGAGCAGTACTTC.

The chain is built from TRBV5-6 and TRBJ1-2; D is ambiguous. There are 14 residues in the CDR3. Trimming removed 3 bases from V and 5 bases from J, with 14 bases in between. Germline values: CDR1 SGHDT, CDR2 YYEEEE. The CDR3 DNA follows: TGTGCCAGCAGCTATCCTGGCGTGCTTTATGGCTACACCTTC. Translated: CASSYPGVLYGYTF.

The rearrangement joins TRBV5-1 to TRBJ1-3; TRBD1 is a possible D gene (5 bases). Trimming shortened V by 4 bases and J by 7 bases, and 15 bases separated the two germline ends. Germline V gene lookup returns CDR1 SGHRS and CDR2 YFSETQ. This CDR3 is built from 14 residues. CDR3 amino acids: CASSPDMAANTIYF. The CDR3 nucleotides read TGCGCCAGCAGCCCGGACATGGCGGCGAACACCATATATTTT.

The chain links TRBV30 to TRBJ1-2, with D perhaps matching TRBD1 (6 bases). The CDR3 spans 14 residues. V was trimmed by 8 bases and J by 6 bases, leaving 22 bases between them. The germline V gene has CDR1 GTSNPN and CDR2 SVGIG (reference sequence). CDR3 protein: CAGSKRLQGNGYTF. Here the CDR3 DNA reads TGTGCCGGATCTAAAAGATTACAGGGAAATGGCTACACCTTC.

This clone was seen more than once but under ten times. DNA of the CDR3: TGTGCCAGCTCCCCCGGGACGGAGAACTATGGCTACACCTTC. Its protein product is CASSPGTENYGYTF. The chain carries TRBV18 and TRBJ1-2; TRBD1 might be the D (5 bases). Trimming cost V 6 bases and J 2 bases, with 13 bases left between them. CDR1 and CDR2 (germline): KGHSH, LQKENI. The CDR3 covers 14 residues.

V gene TRBV18 combines with J gene TRBJ2-1, with 12 bases lining up with TRBD2. Germline CDR1 is KGHSH and CDR2 is LQKENI. This CDR3 has 15 amino acids. V lost 3 bases to trimming and J lost 6 bases; unmatched junction nucleotides: 3. Here the CDR3 reads CASSPGLAGSNEQFF. The DNA for the CDR3 is TGTGCCAGCTCACCCGGACTAGCGGGGAGCAATGAGCAGTTCTTC.